In this sample, the clone carrying this T cell receptor (beta chain) turned up a few times. Antigen specificity is unknown. V dropped 5 bases and J dropped 3; count of bases not matched to a gene: 4. This CDR3 is built from 13 residues. The V gene's germline CDR1 is DFQATT and CDR2 SNEGSKA (reference sequence). This sample was included in a study of T-cell reconstitution after alpha-beta-depleted transplantation in children. Study findings and constraints: Surviving recipient T cells and thymic progenitors underlay high day-60 TCRbeta diversity in some patients. Newly produced T cells mostly provided counts and TCRbeta diversity after one year, as hyperexpanded clones declined. Roughly two months post-transplant, alpha-beta T cells reportedly originated from several hundred graft clones that had expanded.

A TCRbeta library incorporating unique molecular identifiers was prepared. Each CDR3 protein gets one entry after TCRdb re-called the PCR reads with MiXCR. The repertoire holds just under 250,000 distinct CDR3 sequences, about 23% seen once, with over 2.5% in the top ten. The receptor comes from a girl aged 2 to 10 with Fanconi anemia, due to receive a stem cell transplant. V and J are TRBV20-1 and TRBJ1-5; 7 bases agree with TRBD1. This sample comprised PBMCs, obtained before TCRalphabeta/CD19-depleted stem cell transplant. As DNA, the CDR3 is TGCAGTGCTCAGGACAGGCACAATCAGCCCCAGCATTTT. It yields the protein CSAQDRHNQPQHF.